This entry concerns a single T cell receptor beta chain. Profiled with immunoSEQ multiplex PCR; TCRdb holds only in-frame clones, not every one. The table has some 320,000 clones, roughly 90% seen once. The entry originates in a study of blood T cell repertoires in COVID-19. The CDR3 has 16 amino acids. Germline V gene sequence: CDR1 LGHNA, CDR2 YSLEER. The V end was cut by 0 bases, the J end by 5 bases, with 16 bases between. Resolution of symptoms, clearance, or two negative PCRs was present in recovered Cohort 3 donors. The source of this sequence is a man between 60 and 75 years old who had recovered from COVID-19. The chain employs TRBV4-3 and TRBJ1-1; D uncertain. Sequencing was carried out using PBMCs or T cells enriched from blood (not recorded which). The CDR3 protein is CASSQESGLTWTEAFF. In nucleotides, the CDR3 is TGCGCCAGCAGCCAAGAGAGCGGACTGACTTGGACTGAAGCTTTCTTT.